These T cell receptor beta chains were read from a single sample in a study of radiotherapy plus CTLA-4 blockade in lung cancer. Method: immunoSEQ multiplex PCR; TCRdb's copy keeps in-frame clones and lacks some. The sample lists about 120,000 clones; about 87% were seen once. The sequences come from peripheral blood, collected from a patient treated with radiotherapy plus ipilimumab. These receptors were obtained from a human donor with non-small cell lung cancer that progressed on radiotherapy plus ipilimumab. The CDR3 runs from the conserved cysteine through the conserved F or W. Fields, in order: J gene, D gene, V gene, clone size, CDR3 DNA, CDR3 protein. The D gene is left open where the match is weak. Clone size is not always given. Where it is, it says once, few, many or a class for expanded clones.

TRBJ2-7 | TRBD1 | TRBV7-3 | - | TGTGCCAGCAGCCCTGGACAGGGCTACGAGCAGTACTTC | CASSPGQGYEQYF
TRBJ2-3 | - | TRBV7-2 | - | TGTGCCAGCAGCTTTGGGCTAGCTCTCGCCACAGATACGCAGTATTTT | CASSFGLALATDTQYF
TRBJ2-1 | - | TRBV5-1 | - | TGCGCCAGCAGCGCGGGCGGAGGGAATGAGCAGTTCTTC | CASSAGGGNEQFF
TRBJ1-2 | - | TRBV28 | - | TGTGCCAGCAGTTCCGGACAGTTTCGGAGCTACACCTTC | CASSSGQFRSYTF
TRBJ2-1 | - | TRBV29-1 | - | TGCAGCGTGCGGGCGGCAGACCTATTGTATGAGCAGTTCTTC | CSVRAADLLYEQFF
TRBJ1-3 | TRBD1 | TRBV5-1 | - | TGCGCCAGCAGCCCCCAGACAGGGCAGGCTGGAAACACCATATATTTT | CASSPQTGQAGNTIYF
TRBJ2-7 | TRBD1 | TRBV7-9 | - | TGTGCCAGCAGCACCGGACAGGGGGCGAGTGAGCAGTACTTC | CASSTGQGASEQYF
TRBJ2-2 | - | TRBV2 | - | TGTGCCAGCAGTTCGGTCGGCACCGGGGAGCTGTTTTTT | CASSSVGTGELFF
TRBJ1-1 | - | TRBV7-2 | - | TGTGCCAGCAGCTTATGGGGAGGTGGCACTGAAGCTTTCTTT | CASSLWGGGTEAFF
TRBJ2-1 | TRBD1 | TRBV4-1 | - | TGCGCCAGCAGCCCCAAAGGGGGACAGGGAGGTTTCAATGAGCAGTTCTTC | CASSPKGGQGGFNEQFF
TRBJ1-1 | - | TRBV20-1 | - | TGCAGTGCCCGAGGGGCGGAAGCTTTCTTT | CSARGAEAFF
TRBJ1-4 | TRBD1 | TRBV19 | - | TGTGCCAGTAGTATTAGGACAGGGAACGAAAAACTGTTTTTT | CASSIRTGNEKLFF
TRBJ2-3 | - | TRBV4-2 | few | TGTGCCAGCAGCCAGACAACTACGGGGTCCGATACGCAGTATTTT | CASSQTTTGSDTQYF
TRBJ2-2 | TRBD1 | TRBV19 | once | TGTGCCAGTAGTACAACAGGGGGAATCGGGGAGCTGTTTTTT | CASSTTGGIGELFF
TRBJ1-5 | - | TRBV19 | once | TGTGCCAGTAGTATTCGCCTCCGGGATGGGGTAAGCAATCAGCCCCAGCATTTT | CASSIRLRDGVSNQPQHF
TRBJ2-5 | - | TRBV2 | - | TGTGCCAGCAGTCCGGACAGGGGACGGCGGGAGGGCCGGCGGACCCAGTACTTC | CASSPDRGRREGRRTQYF
TRBJ1-1 | - | TRBV19 | - | TGTGCCAGTAGCCCCCCTGGGCAGAAACGGAACACTGAAGCTTTCTTT | CASSPPGQKRNTEAFF
TRBJ1-3 | TRBD1 | TRBV5-1 | - | TGCGCCAGCAGCTTGAGTGGACAGGGGGGTGCTGGAAACACCATATATTTT | CASSLSGQGGAGNTIYF
TRBJ1-2 | - | TRBV5-3 | - | TGTGCCAGAAGCTTGGGACGAAAAGAGGGGGGCTACACCTTC | CARSLGRKEGGYTF
TRBJ2-3 | - | TRBV29-1 | - | TGCAGCGTTGGTGGCGGGCGAGCGGCAGAAAACACAGATACGCAGTATTTT | CSVGGGRAAENTDTQYF
TRBJ2-3 | TRBD2 | TRBV5-4 | - | TGTGCCAGCGGGACTAGCGGGAGAACAGATACGCAGTATTTT | CASGTSGRTDTQYF
TRBJ2-1 | - | TRBV18 | - | TGTGCCAGCTCACCAGTTAAGTGGAGACCATTAGGCAACAATGAGCAGTTCTTC | CASSPVKWRPLGNNEQFF
TRBJ2-6 | - | TRBV4-2 | - | TGTGCCAGCAGCCCAAACAGTGGGAGCCAAAGCTCTGGGGCCAACGTCCTGACTTTC | CASSPNSGSQSSGANVLTF
TRBJ1-1 | TRBD1 | TRBV10-3 | - | TGTGCCATCAGAAAGACCGGGACAGGGGGCACTGAAGCTTTCTTT | CAIRKTGTGGTEAFF
TRBJ2-7 | TRBD1 | TRBV11-2 | - | TGTGCCAGCAGCAATACAGGGGCGGGCGAGCAGTACTTC | CASSNTGAGEQYF
TRBJ2-3 | - | TRBV29-1 | once | TGCAGCGTTAGTAGCGAGGGGAGGTCTGATACGCAGTATTTT | CSVSSEGRSDTQYF
TRBJ2-3 | - | TRBV9 | - | TGTGCCAGCAGCGAGACCCTCAAGGATACGCAGTATTTT | CASSETLKDTQYF
TRBJ1-5 | - | TRBV2 | - | TGTGCCAGCAGTGTCCTAGATAGCAATCAGCCCCAGCATTTT | CASSVLDSNQPQHF
TRBJ1-5 | - | TRBV18 | - | TGTGCCAGCTCACTCAGGGATAGCAATCAGCCCCAGCATTTT | CASSLRDSNQPQHF
TRBJ2-7 | TRBD1 | TRBV18 | - | TGTGCCAGCTCCCAGACAGGGGGCGGCTACGAGCAGTACTTC | CASSQTGGGYEQYF
TRBJ2-5 | - | TRBV5-1 | - | TGCGCCAGCTCAGCAGAGGAGACCCAGTACTTC | CASSAEETQYF
TRBJ2-5 | TRBD2 | TRBV18 | - | TGTGCCAGCTCACCACGCGCAGGACTAGCGGGAGGAGAGACCCAGTACTTC | CASSPRAGLAGGETQYF
TRBJ2-2 | - | TRBV6-5 | - | TGTGCCAGCAGTTACCGGGACACCGGGGAGCTGTTTTTT | CASSYRDTGELFF
TRBJ1-1 | - | TRBV4-1 | once | TGCGCCAGCAGCCAAGGGTTGTTGGGGGCTGGCACTGAAGCTTTCTTT | CASSQGLLGAGTEAFF
TRBJ2-3 | TRBD1 | TRBV12-5 | - | TGTGCTAGTGCCCTGAGACAGGGTTCACCTGATACGCAGTATTTT | CASALRQGSPDTQYF
TRBJ2-5 | - | TRBV27 | - | TGTGCCAGCAGTCTTACGAGGATAGGGAACCAAGAGACCCAGTACTTC | CASSLTRIGNQETQYF
TRBJ2-3 | - | TRBV10-3 | - | TGTGCCATCAGTGGAGGGGTTAGCGGCACAGATACGCAGTATTTT | CAISGGVSGTDTQYF
TRBJ1-1 | - | TRBV19 | - | TGTGCCAGTAGTTGGGGGTTGGGGAACACTGAAGCTTTCTTT | CASSWGLGNTEAFF
TRBJ1-5 | TRBD1 | TRBV7-7 | - | TGTGCTAGCAGCTTGTCCAGGACAGGGGACGACCTTAGCAATCAGCCCCAGCATTTT | CASSLSRTGDDLSNQPQHF
TRBJ1-1 | - | TRBV4-2 | - | TGTGCCAGCAGCCAAGACGTAGGACAGAACACTGAAGCTTTCTTT | CASSQDVGQNTEAFF
TRBJ2-7 | - | TRBV23-1 | - | TGCGCCAGCAGAAGGGGCTGGATTGGGAGGGAGCAGTACTTC | CASRRGWIGREQYF
TRBJ2-7 | - | TRBV2 | - | TGTGCCAGCAGGGTAGGGGGCTCCTACGAGCAGTACTTC | CASRVGGSYEQYF
TRBJ1-2 | - | TRBV7-2 | once | TGTGCCAGCAGCTTAGGGCGACAGCTTAACTATGGCTACACCTTC | CASSLGRQLNYGYTF
TRBJ2-7 | - | TRBV10-3 | - | TGTGCCATCAGGCCGGGACCGAGTTACGAGCAGTACTTC | CAIRPGPSYEQYF
TRBJ1-5 | - | TRBV5-6 | - | TGTGCCAGCAGCAGAAGACAGCTCGGTCAGCCCCAGCATTTT | CASSRRQLGQPQHF
TRBJ2-5 | - | TRBV18 | once | TGTGCCAGCTCCCCGGGGGTCCCACAAGAGACCCAGTACTTC | CASSPGVPQETQYF
TRBJ2-5 | - | TRBV6-6 | - | TGTGCCAGCAGTTACAGGGAGACCCAGTACTTC | CASSYRETQYF
TRBJ1-1 | - | TRBV20-1 | - | TGCAGTGCTAGCGGGCGCGGTGAAGCTTTCTTT | CSASGRGEAFF
TRBJ1-2 | - | TRBV5-1 | - | TGCGCCAGCAGGACCAACTCAGATCCCTACTATGGCTACACCTTC | CASRTNSDPYYGYTF
TRBJ1-1 | - | TRBV6-1 | - | TGTGCCAGCAGTGCCACCTCTTCCCAAAACACTGAAGCTTTCTTT | CASSATSSQNTEAFF
TRBJ1-2 | TRBD1 | TRBV4-2 | - | TGTGCCAGCAGCCAGGGTTTCGACAGGGTAGGCCGGGACTATGGCTACACCTTC | CASSQGFDRVGRDYGYTF
TRBJ2-1 | TRBD2 | TRBV28 | - | TGTGCCAGCAGACAAACAGCGGGAGGGCCTTACAATGAGCAGTTCTTC | CASRQTAGGPYNEQFF
TRBJ2-5 | TRBD2 | TRBV6-4 | - | TGTGCCAGCAGTGACTTTTGTAGGACTAGCGGCATAAAAGAGACCCAGTACTTC | CASSDFCRTSGIKETQYF
TRBJ2-1 | TRBD2 | TRBV5-1 | - | TGCGCCAGCAGCCCCCGGACTAGCGGGAGCTCCTCCTACAATGAGCAGTTCTTC | CASSPRTSGSSSYNEQFF
TRBJ2-1 | TRBD2 | TRBV5-1 | - | TGCGCCAGCAGCCTAGAGACTAGCGGGACCTACAATGAGCAGTTCTTC | CASSLETSGTYNEQFF